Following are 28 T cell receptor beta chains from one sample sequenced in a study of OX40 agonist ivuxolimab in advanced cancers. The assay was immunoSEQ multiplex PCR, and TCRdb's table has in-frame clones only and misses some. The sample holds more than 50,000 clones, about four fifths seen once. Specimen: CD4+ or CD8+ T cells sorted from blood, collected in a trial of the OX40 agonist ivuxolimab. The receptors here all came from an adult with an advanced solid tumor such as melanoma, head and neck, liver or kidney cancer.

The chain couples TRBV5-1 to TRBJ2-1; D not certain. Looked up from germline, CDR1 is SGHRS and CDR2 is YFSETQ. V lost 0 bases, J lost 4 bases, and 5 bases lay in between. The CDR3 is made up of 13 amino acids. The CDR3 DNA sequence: TGCGCCAGCAGCTTGGTACAGTACAATGAGCAGTTCTTC. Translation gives CASSLVQYNEQFF.

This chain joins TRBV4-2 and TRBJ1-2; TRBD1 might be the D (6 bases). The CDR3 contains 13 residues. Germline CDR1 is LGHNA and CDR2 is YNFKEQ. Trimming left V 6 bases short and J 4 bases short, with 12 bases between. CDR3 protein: CASRHGTTYGYTF. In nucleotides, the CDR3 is TGTGCCAGCAGGCATGGGACAACCTATGGCTACACCTTC.

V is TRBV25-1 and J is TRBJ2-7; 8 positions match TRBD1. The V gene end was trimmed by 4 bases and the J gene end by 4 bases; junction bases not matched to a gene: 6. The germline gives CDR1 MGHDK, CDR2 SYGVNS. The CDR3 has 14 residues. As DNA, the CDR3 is TGTGCCAGCAGTGCGGCAGGGGGCAGGTACGAGCAGTACTTC. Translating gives CASSAAGGRYEQYF.

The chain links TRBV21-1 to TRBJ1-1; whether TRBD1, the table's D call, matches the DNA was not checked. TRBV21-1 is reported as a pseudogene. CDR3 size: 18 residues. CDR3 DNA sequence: TGTGCCAGCAGCAAATCCCGGACAGGGGTGGGGGTTAAGACTGAAGCTTTCTTT. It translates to CASSKSRTGVGVKTEAFF.

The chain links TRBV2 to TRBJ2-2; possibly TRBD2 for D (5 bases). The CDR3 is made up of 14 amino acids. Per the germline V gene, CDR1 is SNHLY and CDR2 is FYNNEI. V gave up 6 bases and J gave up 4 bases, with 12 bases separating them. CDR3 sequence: CASSSRVPTGELFF. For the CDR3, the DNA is TGTGCCAGCAGCTCGAGGGTTCCCACCGGGGAGCTGTTTTTT.

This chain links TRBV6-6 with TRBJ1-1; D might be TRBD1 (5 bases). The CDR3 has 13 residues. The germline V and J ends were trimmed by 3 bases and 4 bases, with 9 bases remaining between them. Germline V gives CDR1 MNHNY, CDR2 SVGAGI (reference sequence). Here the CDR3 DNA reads TGTGCCAGCAGTTATTCCGGGGGCACTGAAGCTTTCTTT. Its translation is CASSYSGGTEAFF.

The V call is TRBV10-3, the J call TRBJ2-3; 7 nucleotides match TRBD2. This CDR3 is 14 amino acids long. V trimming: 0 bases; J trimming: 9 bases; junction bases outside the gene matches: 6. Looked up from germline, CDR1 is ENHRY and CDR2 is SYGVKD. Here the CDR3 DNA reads TGTGCCATCAGTGAGTCTGTAGGGAGGGAAACGCAGTATTTT. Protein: CAISESVGRETQYF.

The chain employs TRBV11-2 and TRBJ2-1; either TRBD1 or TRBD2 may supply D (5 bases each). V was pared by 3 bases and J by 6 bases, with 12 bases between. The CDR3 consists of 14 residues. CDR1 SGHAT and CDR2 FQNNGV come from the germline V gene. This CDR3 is CASSFWGSGNEQFF. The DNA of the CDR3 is TGTGCCAGCAGCTTTTGGGGGTCGGGCAATGAGCAGTTCTTC. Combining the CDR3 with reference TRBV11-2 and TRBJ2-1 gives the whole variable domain EAGVAQSPRYKIIEKRQSVAFWCNPISGHATLYWYQQILGQGPKLLIQFQNNGVVDDSQLPKDRFSAERLKGVDSTLKIQPAKLEDSAVYLCASSFWGSGNEQFFGPGTRLTVL.

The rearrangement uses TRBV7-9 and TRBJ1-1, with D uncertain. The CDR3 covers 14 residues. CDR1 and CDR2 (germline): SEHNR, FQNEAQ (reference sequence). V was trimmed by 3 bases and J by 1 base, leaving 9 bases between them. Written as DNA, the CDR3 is TGTGCCAGCAGCTTTACGCAGGCGAACACTGAAGCTTTCTTT. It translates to CASSFTQANTEAFF.

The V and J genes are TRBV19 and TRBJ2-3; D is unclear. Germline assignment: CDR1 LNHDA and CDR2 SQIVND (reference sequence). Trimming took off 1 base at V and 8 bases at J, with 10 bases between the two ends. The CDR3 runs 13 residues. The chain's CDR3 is CASSIALAGTQYF. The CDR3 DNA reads TGTGCCAGTAGTATAGCCCTGGCTGGTACGCAGTATTTT.

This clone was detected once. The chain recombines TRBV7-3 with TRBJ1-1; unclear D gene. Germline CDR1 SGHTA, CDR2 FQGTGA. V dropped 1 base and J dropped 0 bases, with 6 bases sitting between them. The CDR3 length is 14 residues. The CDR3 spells CASSLNSLNTEAFF. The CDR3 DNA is TGTGCCAGCAGCTTAAACAGTTTGAACACTGAAGCTTTCTTT.

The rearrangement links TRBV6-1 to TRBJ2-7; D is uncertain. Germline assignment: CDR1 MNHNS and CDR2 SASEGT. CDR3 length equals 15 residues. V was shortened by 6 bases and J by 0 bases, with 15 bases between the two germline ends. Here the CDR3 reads CASRLPDPGSYEQYF. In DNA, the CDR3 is TGTGCCAGCAGGCTCCCAGATCCGGGCTCCTACGAGCAGTACTTC.

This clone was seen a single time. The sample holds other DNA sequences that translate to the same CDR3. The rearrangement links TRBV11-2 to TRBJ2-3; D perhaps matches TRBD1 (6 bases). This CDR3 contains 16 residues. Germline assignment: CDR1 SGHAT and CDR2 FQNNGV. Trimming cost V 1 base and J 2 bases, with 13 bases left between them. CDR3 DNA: TGTGCCAGCAGCTTAGCTGGGGGCGGCTCCACAGATACGCAGTATTTT. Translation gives CASSLAGGGSTDTQYF. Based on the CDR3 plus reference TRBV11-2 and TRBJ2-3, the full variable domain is EAGVAQSPRYKIIEKRQSVAFWCNPISGHATLYWYQQILGQGPKLLIQFQNNGVVDDSQLPKDRFSAERLKGVDSTLKIQPAKLEDSAVYLCASSLAGGGSTDTQYFGPGTRLTVL.

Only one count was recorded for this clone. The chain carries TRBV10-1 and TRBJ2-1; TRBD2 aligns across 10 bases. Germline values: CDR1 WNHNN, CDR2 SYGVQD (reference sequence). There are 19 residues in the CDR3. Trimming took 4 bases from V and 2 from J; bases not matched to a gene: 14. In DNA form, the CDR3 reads TGCGCCAGCAGTGGGGCCGGGACCGCCGGACTAGCGGCCTACAATGAGCAGTTCTTC. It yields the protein CASSGAGTAGLAAYNEQFF.

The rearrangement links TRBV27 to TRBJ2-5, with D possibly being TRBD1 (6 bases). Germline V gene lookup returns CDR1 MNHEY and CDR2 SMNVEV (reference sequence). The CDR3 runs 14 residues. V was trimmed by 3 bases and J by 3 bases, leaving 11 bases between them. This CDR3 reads CASSFLDREETQYF. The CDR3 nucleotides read TGTGCCAGCAGTTTTCTGGACAGAGAAGAGACCCAGTACTTC.

This CDR3 reads CASSTDGSFQYF. The DNA of the CDR3 is TGTGCCAGCAGCACGGATGGCTCCTTCCAGTACTTC. This chain joins TRBV11-3 and TRBJ2-5, with D unclear. The CDR3 contains 12 residues. V lost 5 bases and J lost 10, with 14 bases in between. CDR1 is SGHNT and CDR2 is YENEEA in the germline V gene.

CDR3 residues: CASSIERRGNQPQHF. The CDR3 DNA reads as TGTGCCAGTAGTATAGAACGTAGGGGGAATCAGCCCCAGCATTTT. The chain has TRBV19 and TRBJ1-5; D is possibly TRBD1 (6 bases). V dropped 0 bases and J dropped 4 bases, with 10 bases sitting between them. Germline-derived CDR1 and CDR2 are LNHDA and SQIVND (reference sequence). This CDR3 comprises 15 residues. The full variable domain, completed using reference TRBV19 and TRBJ1-5, is DGGITQSPKYLFRKEGQNVTLSCEQNLNHDAMYWYRQDPGQGLRLIYYSQIVNDFQKGDIAEGYSVSREKKESFPLTVTSAQKNPTAFYLCASSIERRGNQPQHFGDGTRLSIL.

CDR3 sequence (DNA): TGTGCCAGCAGCTTAACCGGAGACTCCTACAATGAGCAGTTCTTC. Amino acid sequence: CASSLTGDSYNEQFF. The genes are TRBV11-3 and TRBJ2-1, with D uncertain. CDR1 is SGHNT and CDR2 is YENEEA in the germline V gene. The CDR3 consists of 15 residues. Trimming removed 2 bases at V and 0 bases at J, with 8 bases between.

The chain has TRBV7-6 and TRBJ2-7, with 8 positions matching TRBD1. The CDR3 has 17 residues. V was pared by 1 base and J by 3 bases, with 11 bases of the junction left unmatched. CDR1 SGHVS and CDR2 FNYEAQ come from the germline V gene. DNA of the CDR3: TGTGCCAGCAGCTTAGTAAGTGGGCGGACAGGGAGCTACGAGCAGTACTTC. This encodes CASSLVSGRTGSYEQYF.

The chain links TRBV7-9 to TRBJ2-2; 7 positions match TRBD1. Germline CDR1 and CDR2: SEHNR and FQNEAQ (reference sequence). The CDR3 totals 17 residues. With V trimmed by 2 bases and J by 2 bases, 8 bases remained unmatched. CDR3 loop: CASSLTGTARNTGELFF. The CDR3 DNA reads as TGTGCCAGCAGCTTAACCGGGACAGCTCGCAACACCGGGGAGCTGTTTTTT. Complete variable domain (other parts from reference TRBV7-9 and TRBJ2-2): DTGVSQNPRHKITKRGQNVTFRCDPISEHNRLYWYRQTLGQGPEFLTYFQNEAQLEKSRLLSDRFSAERPKGSFSTLEIQRTEQGDSAMYLCASSLTGTARNTGELFFGEGSRLTVL.

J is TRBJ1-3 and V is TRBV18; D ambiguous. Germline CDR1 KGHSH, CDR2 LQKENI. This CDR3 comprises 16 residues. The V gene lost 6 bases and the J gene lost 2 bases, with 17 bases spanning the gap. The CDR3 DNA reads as TGTGCCAGCTCGGAGGAAAGGATGACAACTGGAAACACCATATATTTT. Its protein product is CASSEERMTTGNTIYF. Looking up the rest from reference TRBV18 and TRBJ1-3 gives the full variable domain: NAGVMQNPRHLVRRRGQEARLRCSPMKGHSHVYWYRQLPEEGLKFMVYLQKENIIDESGMPKERFSAEFPKEGPSILRIQQVVRGDSAAYFCASSEERMTTGNTIYFGEGSWLTVV.

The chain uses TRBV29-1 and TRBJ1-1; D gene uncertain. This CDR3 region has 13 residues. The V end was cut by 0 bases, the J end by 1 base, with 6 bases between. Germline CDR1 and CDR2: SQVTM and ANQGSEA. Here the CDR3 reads CSVEEITNTEAFF. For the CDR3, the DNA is TGCAGCGTTGAAGAGATAACGAACACTGAAGCTTTCTTT.

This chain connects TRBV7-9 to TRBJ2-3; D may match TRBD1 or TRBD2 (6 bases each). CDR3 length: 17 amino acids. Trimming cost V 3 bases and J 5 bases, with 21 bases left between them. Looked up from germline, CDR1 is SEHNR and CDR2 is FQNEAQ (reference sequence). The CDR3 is CASSLRGAGRHKDTQYF. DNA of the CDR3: TGTGCCAGCAGCTTGAGGGGGGCGGGACGTCACAAAGATACGCAGTATTTT.

This CDR3 is CASSLDRVGSPLHF. The CDR3 bases are TGCGCCAGCAGCTTGGACAGGGTGGGTTCACCCCTCCACTTT. The rearrangement joins TRBV5-1 to TRBJ1-6, with a tentative D call TRBD1 (6 bases). Germline V lookup: CDR1 SGHRS, CDR2 YFSETQ. CDR3 size: 14 residues. Trimming removed 0 bases from V and 9 bases from J, with 10 bases in between. Together with reference TRBV5-1 and TRBJ1-6, the CDR3 gives the full variable domain: KAGVTQTPRYLIKTRGQQVTLSCSPISGHRSVSWYQQTPGQGLQFLFEYFSETQRNKGNFPGRFSGRQFSNSRSEMNVSTLELGDSALYLCASSLDRVGSPLHFGNGTRLTVT.

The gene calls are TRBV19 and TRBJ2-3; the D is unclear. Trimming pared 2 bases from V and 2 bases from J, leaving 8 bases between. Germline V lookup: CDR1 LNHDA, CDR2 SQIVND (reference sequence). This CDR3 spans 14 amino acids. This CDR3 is CASSIWGSTDTQYF. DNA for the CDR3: TGTGCCAGTAGTATATGGGGATCCACAGATACGCAGTATTTT. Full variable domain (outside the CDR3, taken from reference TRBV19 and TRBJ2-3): DGGITQSPKYLFRKEGQNVTLSCEQNLNHDAMYWYRQDPGQGLRLIYYSQIVNDFQKGDIAEGYSVSREKKESFPLTVTSAQKNPTAFYLCASSIWGSTDTQYFGPGTRLTVL.

CDR3 amino acids: CASSLSGGLTDTQYF. CDR3 bases: TGTGCCAGCAGTTTAAGCGGGGGCTTAACAGATACGCAGTATTTT. V is TRBV27 and J is TRBJ2-3; TRBD2 aligns across 8 bases. This CDR3 region has 15 residues. CDR1 is MNHEY, CDR2 SMNVEV, per germline (reference sequence). V gave up 2 bases and J gave up 3 bases; unmatched junction bases: 4.

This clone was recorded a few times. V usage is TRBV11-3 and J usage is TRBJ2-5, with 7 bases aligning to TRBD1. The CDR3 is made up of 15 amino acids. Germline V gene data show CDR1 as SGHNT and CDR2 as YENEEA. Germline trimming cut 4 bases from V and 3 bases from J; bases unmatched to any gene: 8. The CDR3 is CASSSQTTGKETQYF. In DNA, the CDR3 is TGTGCCAGCAGCTCCCAAACGACAGGGAAAGAGACCCAGTACTTC. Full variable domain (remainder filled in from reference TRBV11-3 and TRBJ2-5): EAGVVQSPRYKIIEKKQPVAFWCNPISGHNTLYWYLQNLGQGPELLIRYENEEAVDDSQLPKDRFSAERLKGVDSTLKIQPAELGDSAVYLCASSSQTTGKETQYFGPGTRLLVL.

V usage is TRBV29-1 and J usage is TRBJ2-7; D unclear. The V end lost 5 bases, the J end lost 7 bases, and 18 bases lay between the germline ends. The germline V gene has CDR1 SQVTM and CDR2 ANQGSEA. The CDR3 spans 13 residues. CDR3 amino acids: CSVKGFGSREQYF. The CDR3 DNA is TGCAGCGTTAAGGGTTTTGGATCACGGGAGCAGTACTTC.